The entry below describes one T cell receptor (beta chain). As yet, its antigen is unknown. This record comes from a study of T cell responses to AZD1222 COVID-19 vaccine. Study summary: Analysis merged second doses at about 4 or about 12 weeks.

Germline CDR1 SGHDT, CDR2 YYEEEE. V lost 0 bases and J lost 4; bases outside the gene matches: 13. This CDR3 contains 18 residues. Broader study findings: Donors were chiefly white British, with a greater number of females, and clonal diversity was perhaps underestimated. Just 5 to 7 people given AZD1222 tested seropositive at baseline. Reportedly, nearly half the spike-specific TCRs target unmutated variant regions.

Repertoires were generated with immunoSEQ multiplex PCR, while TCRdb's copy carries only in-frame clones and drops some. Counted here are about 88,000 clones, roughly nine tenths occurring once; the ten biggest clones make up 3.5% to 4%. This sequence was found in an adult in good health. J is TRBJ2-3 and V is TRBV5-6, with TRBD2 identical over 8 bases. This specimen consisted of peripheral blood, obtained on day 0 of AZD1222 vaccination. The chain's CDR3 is CASSLGLAGGGASDTQYF. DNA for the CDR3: TGTGCCAGCAGCTTGGGATTGGCGGGGGGCGGGGCGTCAGATACGCAGTATTTT.